Reported below is one TCR beta chain. Its cognate antigen is unknown. One end of the junction fails to match germline, which may point to a read error. The data stem from a study of cytomegalovirus exposure and HLA in healthy donors. Points from the study as a whole: Being indistinguishable, some V segments were excluded, TRBV6-2 and TRBV6-3 among them. In all likelihood, a cluster of highly shared sequence variants was a sequencing artifact. Relative to equally common others, HLA-associated TCR beta chains showed greater clonal expansion in a later analysis. A later analysis linked a missense DCLRE1C variant to TCR beta V- and J-gene trimming.

Researchers ran the PCR with 60 Vbeta and 13 Jbeta primers. Sequenced by immunoSEQ multiplex PCR; TCRdb stores in-frame clones only, minus some. The data show roughly 180,000 clones, about four fifths seen once. Germline-derived CDR1 and CDR2 are SEHNR and FQNEAQ (reference sequence). The CDR3 length is 12 residues. Specimen: PBMCs. The source of this sequence is a female donor in good health and CMV-seronegative. V and J are TRBV7-9 and TRBJ2-7, with 7 bases identical to TRBD1. CDR3 nucleotide sequence: TGTTCCAGCAGCTGGACAGGAGACGAGCAGTACTTC. Translated: CSSSWTGDEQYF. Drawing the rest from reference TRBV7-9 and TRBJ2-7, the complete variable domain is DTGVSQNPRHKITKRGQNVTFRCDPISEHNRLYWYRQTLGQGPEFLTYFQNEAQLEKSRLLSDRFSAERPKGSFSTLEIQRTEQGDSAMYLCSSSWTGDEQYFGPGTRLTVT.